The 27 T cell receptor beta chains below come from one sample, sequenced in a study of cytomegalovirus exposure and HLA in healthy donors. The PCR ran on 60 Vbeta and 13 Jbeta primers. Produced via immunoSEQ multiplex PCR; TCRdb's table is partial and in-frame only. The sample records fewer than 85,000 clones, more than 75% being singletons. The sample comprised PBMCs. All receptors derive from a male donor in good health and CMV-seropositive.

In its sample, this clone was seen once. CDR3: CASSGQGAQSGYTF. The CDR3 coding sequence is TGCGCCAGCAGCGGGCAGGGCGCGCAATCGGGCTACACCTTC. The chain joins TRBV5-1 to TRBJ1-2; D possibly corresponds to TRBD1 (5 bases). The germline gives CDR1 SGHRS, CDR2 YFSETQ. This CDR3 comprises 14 residues. The V gene lost 4 bases and the J gene lost 8 bases, with 18 bases spanning the gap.

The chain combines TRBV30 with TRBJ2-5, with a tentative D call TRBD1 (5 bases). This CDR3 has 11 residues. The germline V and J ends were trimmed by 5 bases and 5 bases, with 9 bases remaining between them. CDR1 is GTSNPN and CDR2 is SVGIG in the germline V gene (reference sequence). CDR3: CAWAGLETQYF. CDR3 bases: TGTGCCTGGGCAGGGCTCGAGACCCAGTACTTC.

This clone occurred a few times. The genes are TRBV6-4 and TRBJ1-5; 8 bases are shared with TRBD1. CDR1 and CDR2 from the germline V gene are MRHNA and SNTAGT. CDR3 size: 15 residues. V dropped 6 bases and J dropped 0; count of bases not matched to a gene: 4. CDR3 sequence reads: CASSPGQGSNQPQHF. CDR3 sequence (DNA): TGTGCCAGCAGCCCAGGACAGGGTAGCAATCAGCCCCAGCATTTT.

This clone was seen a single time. The DNA of the CDR3 is TGTGCCAGCAGCTTGACTAGCGGGGGATACGAGCAGTACTTC. It specifies CASSLTSGGYEQYF. The chain recombines TRBV7-2 with TRBJ2-7, with 12 bases lining up with TRBD2. J was trimmed by 4 bases and V by 3 bases; bases with no gene match: 1. CDR1 is SGHTA, CDR2 FQGNSA, per germline. CDR3 length: 14 residues.

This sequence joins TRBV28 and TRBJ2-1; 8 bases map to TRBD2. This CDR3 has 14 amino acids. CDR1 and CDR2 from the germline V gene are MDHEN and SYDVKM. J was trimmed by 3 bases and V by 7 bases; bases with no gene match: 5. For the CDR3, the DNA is TGTGCCAGCATCACTAGCGGACTCTACAATGAGCAGTTCTTC. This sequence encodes CASITSGLYNEQFF.

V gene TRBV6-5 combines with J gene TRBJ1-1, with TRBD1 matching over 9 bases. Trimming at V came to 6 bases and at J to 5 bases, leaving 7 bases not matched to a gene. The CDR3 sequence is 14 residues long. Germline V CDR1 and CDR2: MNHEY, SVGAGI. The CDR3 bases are TGTGCCAGCAGGTCCCCGGACAGGGGAACTGAAGCTTTCTTT. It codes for CASRSPDRGTEAFF.

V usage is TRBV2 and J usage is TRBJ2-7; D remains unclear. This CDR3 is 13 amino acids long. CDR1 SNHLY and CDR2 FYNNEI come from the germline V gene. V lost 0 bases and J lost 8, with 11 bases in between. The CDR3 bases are TGTGCCAGCAGTGAAGCCCGGGTTTTAAAGCAGTACTTC. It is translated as CASSEARVLKQYF. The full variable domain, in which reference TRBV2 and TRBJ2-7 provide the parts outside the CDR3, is EPEVTQTPSHQVTQMGQEVILRCVPISNHLYFYWYRQILGQKVEFLVSFYNNEISEKSEIFDDQFSVERPDGSNFTLKIRSTKLEDSAMYFCASSEARVLKQYFGPGTRLTVT.

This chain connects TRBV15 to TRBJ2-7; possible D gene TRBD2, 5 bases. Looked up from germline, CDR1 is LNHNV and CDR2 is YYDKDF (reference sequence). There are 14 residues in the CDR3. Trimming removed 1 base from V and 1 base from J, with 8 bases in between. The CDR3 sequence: CATSRVPGSYEQYF. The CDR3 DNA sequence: TGTGCCACCAGCAGAGTCCCGGGGTCCTACGAGCAGTACTTC. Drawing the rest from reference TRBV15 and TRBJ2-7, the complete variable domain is DAMVIQNPRYQVTQFGKPVTLSCSQTLNHNVMYWYQQKSSQAPKLLFHYYDKDFNNEADTPDNFQSRRPNTSFCFLDIRSPGLGDTAMYLCATSRVPGSYEQYFGPGTRLTVT.

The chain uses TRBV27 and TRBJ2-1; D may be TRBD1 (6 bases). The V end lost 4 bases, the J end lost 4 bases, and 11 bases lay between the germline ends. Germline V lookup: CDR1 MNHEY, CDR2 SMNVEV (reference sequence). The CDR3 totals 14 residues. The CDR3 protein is CASSWSGTYNEQFF. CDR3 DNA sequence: TGTGCCAGCAGTTGGTCAGGGACATACAATGAGCAGTTCTTC.

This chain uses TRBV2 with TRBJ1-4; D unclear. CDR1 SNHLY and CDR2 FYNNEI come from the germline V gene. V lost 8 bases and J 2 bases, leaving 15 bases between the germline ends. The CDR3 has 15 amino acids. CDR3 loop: CASLLAGTTNEKLFF. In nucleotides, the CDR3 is TGTGCCAGCTTACTAGCTGGCACGACTAATGAAAAACTGTTTTTT.

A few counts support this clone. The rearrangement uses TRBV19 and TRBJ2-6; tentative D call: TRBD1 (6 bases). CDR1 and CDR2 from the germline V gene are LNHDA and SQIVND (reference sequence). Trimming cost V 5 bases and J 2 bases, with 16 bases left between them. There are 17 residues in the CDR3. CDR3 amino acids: CASSGNRVRTGANVLTF. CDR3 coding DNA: TGTGCCAGTAGTGGGAACAGGGTCCGGACTGGGGCCAACGTCCTGACTTTC.

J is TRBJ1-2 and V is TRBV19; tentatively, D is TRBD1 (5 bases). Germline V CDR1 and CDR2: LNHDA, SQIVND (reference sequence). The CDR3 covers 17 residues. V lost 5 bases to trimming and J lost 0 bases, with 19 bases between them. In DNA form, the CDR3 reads TGTGCCAGTAGTCTAAGACAGTTCCCAGCTACTAACTATGGCTACACCTTC. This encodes CASSLRQFPATNYGYTF.

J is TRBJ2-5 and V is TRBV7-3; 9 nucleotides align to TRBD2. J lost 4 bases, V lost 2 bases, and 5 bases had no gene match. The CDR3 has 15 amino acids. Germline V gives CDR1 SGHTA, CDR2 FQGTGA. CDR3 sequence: CASSLSGLALETQYF. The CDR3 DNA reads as TGTGCCAGCAGCTTATCGGGACTAGCCTTAGAGACCCAGTACTTC. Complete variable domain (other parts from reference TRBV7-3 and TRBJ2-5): GAGVSQTPSNKVTEKGKYVELRCDPISGHTALYWYRQSLGQGPEFLIYFQGTGAADDSGLPNDRFFAVRPEGSVSTLKIQRTERGDSAVYLCASSLSGLALETQYFGPGTRLLVL.

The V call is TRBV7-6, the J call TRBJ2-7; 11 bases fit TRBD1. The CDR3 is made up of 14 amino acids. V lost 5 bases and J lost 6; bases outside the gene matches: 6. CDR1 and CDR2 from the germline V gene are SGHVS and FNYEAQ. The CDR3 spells CASSHGQGAGEQYF. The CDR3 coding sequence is TGTGCCAGCAGCCACGGACAGGGGGCTGGCGAGCAGTACTTC.

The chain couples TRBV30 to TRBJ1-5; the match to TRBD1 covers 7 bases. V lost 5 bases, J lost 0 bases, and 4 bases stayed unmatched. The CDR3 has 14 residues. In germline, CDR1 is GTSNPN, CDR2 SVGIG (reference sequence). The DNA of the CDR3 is TGTGCCTGGGGGGGACAGATTAGCAATCAGCCCCAGCATTTT. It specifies CAWGGQISNQPQHF.

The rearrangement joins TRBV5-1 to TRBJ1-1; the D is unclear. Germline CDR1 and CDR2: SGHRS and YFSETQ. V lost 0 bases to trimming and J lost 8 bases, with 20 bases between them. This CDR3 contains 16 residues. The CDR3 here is CASSLDGWATTIEAFF. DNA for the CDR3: TGCGCCAGCAGCTTGGATGGTTGGGCGACGACAATCGAAGCTTTCTTT. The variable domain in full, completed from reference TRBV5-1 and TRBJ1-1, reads KAGVTQTPRYLIKTRGQQVTLSCSPISGHRSVSWYQQTPGQGLQFLFEYFSETQRNKGNFPGRFSGRQFSNSRSEMNVSTLELGDSALYLCASSLDGWATTIEAFFGQGTRLTVV.

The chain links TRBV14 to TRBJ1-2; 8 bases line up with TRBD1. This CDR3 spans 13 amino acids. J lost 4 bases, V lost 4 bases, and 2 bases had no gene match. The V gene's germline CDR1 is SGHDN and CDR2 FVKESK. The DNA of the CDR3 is TGTGCCAGCAGCCCAGGGGGCGCCTATGGCTACACCTTC. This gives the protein CASSPGGAYGYTF.

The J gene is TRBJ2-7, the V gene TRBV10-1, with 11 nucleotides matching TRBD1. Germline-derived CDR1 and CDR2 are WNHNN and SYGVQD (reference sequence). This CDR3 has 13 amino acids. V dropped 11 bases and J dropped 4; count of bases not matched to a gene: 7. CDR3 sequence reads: CAVGQGAQYEQYF. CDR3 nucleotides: TGCGCCGTAGGACAGGGGGCGCAGTACGAGCAGTACTTC.

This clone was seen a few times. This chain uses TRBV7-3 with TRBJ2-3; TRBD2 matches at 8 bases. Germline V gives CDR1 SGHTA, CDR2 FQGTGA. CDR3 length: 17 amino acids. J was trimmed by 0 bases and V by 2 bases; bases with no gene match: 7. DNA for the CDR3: TGTGCCAGCAGCTTAGACTTAGCGGGGTCTAGCACAGATACGCAGTATTTT. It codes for CASSLDLAGSSTDTQYF.

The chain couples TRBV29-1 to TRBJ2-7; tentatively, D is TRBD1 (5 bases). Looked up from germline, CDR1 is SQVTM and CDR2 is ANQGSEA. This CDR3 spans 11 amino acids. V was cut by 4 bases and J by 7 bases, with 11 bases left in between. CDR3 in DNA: TGCAGCGTTGGTATGGGGCTGGAGCAGTACTTC. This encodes CSVGMGLEQYF.

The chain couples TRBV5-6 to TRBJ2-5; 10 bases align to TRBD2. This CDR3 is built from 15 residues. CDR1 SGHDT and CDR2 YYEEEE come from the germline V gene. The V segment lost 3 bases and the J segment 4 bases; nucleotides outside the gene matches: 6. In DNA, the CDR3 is TGTGCCAGCAGCTCGCTAGCGGGAGTCAGAGAGACCCAGTACTTC. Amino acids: CASSSLAGVRETQYF.

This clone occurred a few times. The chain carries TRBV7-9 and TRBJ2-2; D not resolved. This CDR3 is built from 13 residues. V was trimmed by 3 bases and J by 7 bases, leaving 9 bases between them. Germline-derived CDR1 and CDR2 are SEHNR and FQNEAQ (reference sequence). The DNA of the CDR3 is TGTGCCAGCAGCTTTCAGTTTGGCGGGGAGCTGTTTTTT. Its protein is CASSFQFGGELFF.

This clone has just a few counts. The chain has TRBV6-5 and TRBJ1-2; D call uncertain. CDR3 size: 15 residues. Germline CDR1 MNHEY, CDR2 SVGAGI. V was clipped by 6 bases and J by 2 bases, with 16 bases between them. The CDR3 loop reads CASSEGYEGNYGYTF. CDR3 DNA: TGTGCCAGCAGCGAGGGCTACGAGGGAAACTATGGCTACACCTTC.

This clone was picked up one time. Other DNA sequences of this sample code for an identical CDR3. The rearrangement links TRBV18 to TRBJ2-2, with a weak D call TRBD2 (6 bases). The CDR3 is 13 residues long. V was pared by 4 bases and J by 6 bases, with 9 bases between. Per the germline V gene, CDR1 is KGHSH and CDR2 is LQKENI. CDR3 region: CASSLLAPGELFF. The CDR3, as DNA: TGTGCCAGCTCACTACTAGCTCCCGGGGAGCTGTTTTTT.

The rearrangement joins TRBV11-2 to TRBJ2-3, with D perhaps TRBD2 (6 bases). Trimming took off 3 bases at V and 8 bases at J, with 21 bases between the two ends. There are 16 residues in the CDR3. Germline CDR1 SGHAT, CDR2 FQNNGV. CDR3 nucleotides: TGTGCCAGCAGCTTGGGGCGGGGTGACGTCCACGGTACGCAGTATTTT. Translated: CASSLGRGDVHGTQYF. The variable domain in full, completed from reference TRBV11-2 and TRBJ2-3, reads EAGVAQSPRYKIIEKRQSVAFWCNPISGHATLYWYQQILGQGPKLLIQFQNNGVVDDSQLPKDRFSAERLKGVDSTLKIQPAKLEDSAVYLCASSLGRGDVHGTQYFGPGTRLTVL.

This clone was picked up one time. The CDR3 DNA reads as TGTGCCAGCAGCTTAGAGGGGAGGAACACTGAAGCTTTCTTT. It translates to CASSLEGRNTEAFF. The genes are TRBV11-2 and TRBJ1-1, with D unresolved. Germline-derived CDR1 and CDR2 are SGHAT and FQNNGV. The CDR3 consists of 14 residues. V lost 0 bases and J lost 1, with 6 bases in between.

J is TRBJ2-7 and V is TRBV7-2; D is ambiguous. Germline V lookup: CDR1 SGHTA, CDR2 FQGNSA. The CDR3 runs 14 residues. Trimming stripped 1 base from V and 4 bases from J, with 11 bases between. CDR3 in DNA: TGTGCCAGCAGCTTAGGTGTCAGTGAATACGAGCAGTACTTC. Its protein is CASSLGVSEYEQYF.